This TCR beta chain was captured by sequencing in a study of circulating and synovial CD4+ cells in juvenile arthritis. CDR1 and CDR2 from the germline V gene are SGHTA and FQGNSA. J was trimmed by 3 bases and V by 5 bases; bases with no gene match: 9. CDR3 length: 16 residues. Sequencing used immunoSEQ multiplex PCR; TCRdb keeps in-frame clones, though not all of them. Here the sample spans approximately 36,000 clones, 94% being singletons. This rearrangement joins TRBV7-2 to TRBJ2-3; 9 bases are a match to TRBD2. Material: CD4+ T cells from blood. This clonotype was obtained from a human donor with juvenile idiopathic arthritis. The CDR3 region is CASSIRLSGGTDTQYF. DNA for the CDR3: TGTGCCAGCAGCATAAGGCTCAGCGGGGGGACAGATACGCAGTATTTT.